These 23 T cell receptor beta chains share one sample of origin, sequenced in a study of shared clonotypes between healthy human individuals. Produced via immunoSEQ multiplex PCR; TCRdb's table is partial and in-frame only. The data contain about 690,000 clones, less than 95% of them singletons. Sequenced sample: memory CD8+ T cells from PBMCs. As to subset: CD45RO+ cells pooled with CCR7-negative TemRA cells. The receptors stem from a man aged 18 to 29 in good health. Some clones in this sample may be carry-over from other donors' samples.

This clone was counted between two and nine times. V is TRBV7-3 and J is TRBJ2-2; D unresolved. Per germline, CDR1 SGHTA and CDR2 FQGTGA. This CDR3 has 14 residues. V was shortened by 5 bases and J by 3 bases, with 10 bases between the two germline ends. The CDR3 reads CASSPKGYTGELFF. The CDR3 coding sequence is TGTGCCAGCAGCCCAAAGGGCTACACCGGGGAGCTGTTTTTT.

The chain carries TRBV25-1 and TRBJ2-7; possibly TRBD1 or TRBD2 for D (6 bases each). The CDR3 length is 14 residues. Trimming cost V 1 base and J 4 bases, with 11 bases left between them. Looked up from germline, CDR1 is MGHDK and CDR2 is SYGVNS. Here the CDR3 DNA reads TGTGCCAGCAGTGAATCGGGGGCTCCTTACGAGCAGTACTTC. It codes for CASSESGAPYEQYF.

The chain links TRBV7-9 to TRBJ2-1; no clear D. The CDR3 has 14 residues. The germline V and J ends were trimmed by 3 bases and 8 bases, with 14 bases remaining between them. Germline V gene data show CDR1 as SEHNR and CDR2 as FQNEAQ (reference sequence). The CDR3 sequence: CASSFSGVEYEQFF. The CDR3 DNA sequence: TGTGCCAGCAGCTTTTCTGGGGTGGAATATGAGCAGTTCTTC.

The chain has TRBV7-9 and TRBJ2-1; D is undetermined. The CDR3 extends over 15 amino acids. From germline, CDR1 is SEHNR and CDR2 FQNEAQ (reference sequence). V lost 1 base and J lost 2, with 9 bases in between. The CDR3 region is CASSLGPTTYNEQFF. The CDR3 DNA reads TGTGCCAGCAGCTTAGGGCCCACCACCTACAATGAGCAGTTCTTC.

V gene TRBV14 combines with J gene TRBJ2-7, with TRBD1 matching over 9 bases. This CDR3 is 19 amino acids long. Germline V gives CDR1 SGHDN, CDR2 FVKESK. V dropped 1 base and J dropped 0; count of bases not matched to a gene: 13. The CDR3, as DNA: TGTGCCAGCAGCCAAGCGATAGGATACAGGGGGCGCCTCTCCTACGAGCAGTACTTC. It is translated as CASSQAIGYRGRLSYEQYF.

J is TRBJ2-3 and V is TRBV28; D is possibly TRBD1 (6 bases). The V end was cut by 5 bases, the J end by 0 bases, with 15 bases between. The CDR3 is 16 amino acids. Germline loops: CDR1 MDHEN, CDR2 SYDVKM. The CDR3 bases are TGTGCCAGCAGTAATGACAGGCTCCCAAGCACAGATACGCAGTATTTT. Encoded protein: CASSNDRLPSTDTQYF. The variable domain in full, completed from reference TRBV28 and TRBJ2-3, reads DVKVTQSSRYLVKRTGEKVFLECVQDMDHENMFWYRQDPGLGLRLIYFSYDVKMKEKGDIPEGYSVSREKKERFSLILESASTNQTSMYLCASSNDRLPSTDTQYFGPGTRLTVL.

This chain links TRBV9 with TRBJ1-3; D may be TRBD1 (6 bases). The CDR3 consists of 15 residues. The V gene's germline CDR1 is SGDLS and CDR2 YYNGEE. Trimming removed 3 bases from V and 2 bases from J, with 12 bases in between. The CDR3 region has the DNA TGTGCCAGCAGCGCAACCACAGGGCCTGGAAACACCATATATTTT. Translation gives CASSATTGPGNTIYF.

The V and J genes are TRBV18 and TRBJ1-3; no reliable D call. Per the germline V gene, CDR1 is KGHSH and CDR2 is LQKENI. V was trimmed by 0 bases and J by 0 bases, leaving 6 bases between them. The CDR3 sequence is 15 residues long. Written as DNA, the CDR3 is TGTGCCAGCTCACCACCGGAAGACTCTGGAAACACCATATATTTT. Its translation is CASSPPEDSGNTIYF.

The sample holds one count of this clone. V usage is TRBV30 and J usage is TRBJ2-2; no clear D. The germline V gene has CDR1 GTSNPN and CDR2 SVGIG (reference sequence). Trimming stripped 2 bases from V and 8 bases from J, with 12 bases between. The CDR3 loop spans 13 amino acids. CDR3 region: CAWSPFTQGELFF. The CDR3 DNA sequence: TGTGCCTGGAGTCCCTTCACTCAGGGGGAGCTGTTTTTT.

The chain employs TRBV4-1 and TRBJ2-7; D is perhaps TRBD2 (6 bases). Trimming pared 0 bases from V and 3 bases from J, leaving 12 bases between. This CDR3 is 15 amino acids long. The V gene's germline CDR1 is MGHRA and CDR2 YSYEKL. In DNA, the CDR3 is TGCGCCAGCAGCCAAGATCTGGGGGGTCTCTACGAGCAGTACTTC. Translated: CASSQDLGGLYEQYF.

This clone was observed a single time. The chain combines TRBV4-3 with TRBJ2-7, with a weak D call TRBD1 (5 bases). Germline V lookup: CDR1 LGHNA, CDR2 YSLEER. V lost 1 base to trimming and J lost 6 bases, with 10 bases between them. The CDR3 spans 13 residues. CDR3 sequence: CASSQGLTVEQYF. In DNA, the CDR3 is TGCGCCAGCAGCCAAGGACTGACAGTCGAGCAGTACTTC.

The V and J genes are TRBV6-5 and TRBJ2-1; D perhaps matches TRBD2 (6 bases). The CDR3 runs 14 residues. Germline V gene lookup returns CDR1 MNHEY and CDR2 SVGAGI. The germline V and J ends were trimmed by 5 bases and 3 bases, with 11 bases remaining between them. The CDR3 bases are TGTGCCAGCAGTGAGCGGGTGCACTACAATGAGCAGTTCTTC. Protein: CASSERVHYNEQFF.

This clone was picked up one time. Other DNA sequences from this sample encode an identical CDR3 as well. V usage is TRBV27 and J usage is TRBJ2-1; 7 bases agree with TRBD2. This CDR3 has 10 residues. The germline CDR1 and CDR2 sequences are MNHEY and SMNVEV (reference sequence). V lost 6 bases to trimming and J lost 15 bases; unmatched junction nucleotides: 5. This chain's CDR3 is CASRGGPLFF. CDR3 nucleotide sequence: TGTGCCAGCAGGGGAGGGCCCCTGTTCTTC.

The chain joins TRBV7-6 to TRBJ2-5, with 7 bases that match TRBD2. V gave up 5 bases and J gave up 3 bases; unmatched junction bases: 6. This CDR3 has 14 amino acids. Germline V lookup: CDR1 SGHVS, CDR2 FNYEAQ. The CDR3 spells CASSPLAPKETQYF. The CDR3 bases are TGTGCCAGCAGCCCACTAGCGCCTAAAGAGACCCAGTACTTC.

This chain links TRBV11-2 with TRBJ2-7; D could derive from TRBD1 or TRBD2 (5 bases each). The CDR3 has 16 residues. V dropped 1 base and J dropped 5 bases, with 18 bases sitting between them. The germline V gene has CDR1 SGHAT and CDR2 FQNNGV. The CDR3 loop is CASSLGPGTGTHEQYF. For the CDR3, the DNA is TGTGCCAGCAGCTTAGGCCCCGGGACCGGGACGCACGAGCAGTACTTC.

The chain uses TRBV27 and TRBJ2-1; D assignment may be TRBD1 or TRBD2 (5 bases each). Germline CDR1 reads MNHEY; CDR2 reads SMNVEV (reference sequence). The length of the CDR3 is 11 residues. V dropped 7 bases and J dropped 8 bases, with 9 bases sitting between them. Here the CDR3 reads CASIGDHEQFF. The CDR3 nucleotides are TGTGCCAGCATCGGGGACCATGAGCAGTTCTTC.

V usage is TRBV11-2 and J usage is TRBJ2-2, with TRBD2 matching 10 bases. Trimming cost V 3 bases and J 4 bases; bases outside gene matches: 5. Germline-derived CDR1 and CDR2 are SGHAT and FQNNGV. This CDR3 has 16 amino acids. The DNA of the CDR3 is TGTGCCAGCAGCTTTCTAGCGGGAGTTATCACCGGGGAGCTGTTTTTT. Its translation: CASSFLAGVITGELFF.

The chain is built from TRBV2 and TRBJ2-3, with D uncertain. Germline CDR1 is SNHLY and CDR2 is FYNNEI. Deletions cut 4 bases from V and 2 bases from J, with 13 bases between. The CDR3 has 15 residues. CDR3 coding DNA: TGTGCCAGCAGTGTTCCGGGCTATTTCACAGATACGCAGTATTTT. The encoded protein is CASSVPGYFTDTQYF.

The chain is built from TRBV11-3 and TRBJ2-2, with 9 bases identical to TRBD2. With V trimmed by 4 bases and J by 6 bases, 12 bases remained unmatched. The CDR3 has 17 residues. The germline gives CDR1 SGHNT, CDR2 YENEEA. CDR3 loop: CASSSRSQRGAAGELFF. CDR3 nucleotide sequence: TGTGCCAGCAGCTCCCGATCTCAGCGGGGGGCGGCCGGGGAGCTGTTTTTT.

V usage is TRBV7-2 and J usage is TRBJ2-7; tentatively, D is TRBD1 (5 bases). V gave up 4 bases and J gave up 3 bases, with 16 bases separating them. The CDR3 consists of 15 residues. Germline-derived CDR1 and CDR2 are SGHTA and FQGNSA. DNA for the CDR3: TGTGCCAGCAGCTGGTACCTGCAGGGTCTCTACGAGCAGTACTTC. Translating gives CASSWYLQGLYEQYF.

V usage is TRBV27 and J usage is TRBJ2-1; D may be TRBD1 (6 bases). This CDR3 region has 16 residues. Trimming cost V 7 bases and J 3 bases, with 19 bases left between them. Germline CDR1 and CDR2: MNHEY and SMNVEV (reference sequence). The CDR3 sequence is CASNQGKRRYYNEQFF. The DNA for the CDR3 is TGTGCCAGCAATCAGGGGAAGCGGAGATACTACAATGAGCAGTTCTTC.

The V call is TRBV11-3, the J call TRBJ2-7, with D tentatively TRBD2 (5 bases). Germline V gives CDR1 SGHNT, CDR2 YENEEA. Trimming removed 2 bases from V and 12 bases from J, with 14 bases in between. This CDR3 has 12 amino acids. The CDR3 spells CASSLRNGKPYF. DNA for the CDR3: TGTGCCAGCAGCTTAAGGAACGGGAAGCCGTACTTC.

This clone has only one observation. This chain uses TRBV7-9 with TRBJ2-7; 7 positions agree with TRBD1. CDR1 is SEHNR, CDR2 FQNEAQ, per germline (reference sequence). The CDR3 has 15 amino acids. V lost 1 base and J lost 3; bases outside the gene matches: 6. The CDR3 DNA sequence: TGTGCCAGCAGCTTAGTTTCAGGGGGATTCTACGAGCAGTACTTC. This translates into CASSLVSGGFYEQYF.